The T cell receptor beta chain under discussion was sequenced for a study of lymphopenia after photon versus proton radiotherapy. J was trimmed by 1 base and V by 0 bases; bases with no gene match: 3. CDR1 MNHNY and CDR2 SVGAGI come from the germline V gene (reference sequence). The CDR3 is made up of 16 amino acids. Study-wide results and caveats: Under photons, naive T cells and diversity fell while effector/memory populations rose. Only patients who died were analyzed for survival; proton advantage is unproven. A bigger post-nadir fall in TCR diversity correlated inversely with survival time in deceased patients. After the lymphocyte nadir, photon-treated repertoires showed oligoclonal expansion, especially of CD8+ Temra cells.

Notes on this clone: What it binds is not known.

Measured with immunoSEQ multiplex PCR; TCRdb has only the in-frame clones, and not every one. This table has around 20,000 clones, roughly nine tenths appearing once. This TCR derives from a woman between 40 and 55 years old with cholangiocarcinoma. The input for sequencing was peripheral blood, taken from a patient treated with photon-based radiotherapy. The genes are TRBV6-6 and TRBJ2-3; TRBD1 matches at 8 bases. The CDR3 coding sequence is TGTGCCAGCAGTTACTCGACAGGGGTTGGCACAGATACGCAGTATTTT. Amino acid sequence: CASSYSTGVGTDTQYF.